This TCR beta chain was sequenced in a study of T cell changes during pregnancy in multiple sclerosis. The table came from immunoSEQ multiplex PCR; TCRdb's copy has only in-frame clones and leaves some out. The sample has tens of thousands of clones, 75% to 95% seen once. This CDR3 spans 20 amino acids. V was pared by 6 bases and J by 7 bases, with 22 bases of the junction left unmatched. Per germline, CDR1 MGHRA and CDR2 YSYEKL. The rearrangement joins TRBV4-1 to TRBJ2-1; 12 bases are shared with TRBD1. This TCR came from a female donor with multiple sclerosis, enrolled in a pregnancy study. The sequencing here drew on CD4+ T cells from peripheral blood mononuclear cells, taken in the second trimester of pregnancy. Written as DNA, the CDR3 is TGCGCCAGCAGTCCAGACCCGGGACAGGGGGCTCGTCTAGCGGTTAATGAGCAGTTCTTC. Encoded protein: CASSPDPGQGARLAVNEQFF.